Detailed here is one T cell receptor (beta chain). Its matching antigen is unknown. V was cut by 5 bases and J by 6 bases, with 16 bases left in between. Germline CDR1 is GTSNPN and CDR2 is SVGIG (reference sequence). The CDR3 contains 13 residues. Original analysis: Junction-only immunoSEQ sequences carried no quality scores, so filtering differed. Profiled with immunoSEQ multiplex PCR; TCRdb holds only in-frame clones, not every one. V and J calls and clone size come straight from that table; D and trimming were deduced from the DNA. In the table there are 2.3 million or so clones, about 92% of which are singletons. Caucasian adults residing in Nashville, Tennessee made up all the donors. The record originates from a study of shared clonotypes between healthy human individuals. The overall study: CD4 naive and memory got three plates each, CD8 naive two, CD8 memory one.

Study results and caveats: The naive CD4 repertoires of a few donors were compared, and approximately 4.5% of clonotypes were shared.

This receptor was identified in a man aged 18 to 30 in good health. Some clones in this sample may be carry-over from other donors' samples. The chain carries TRBV30 and TRBJ1-2; D possibly corresponds to TRBD1 (6 bases). The sequencing sample was made of naive CD4+ T cells from PBMCs. Documented subset: CD45RA+ positively selected. The CDR3 sequence: CAWELQGAHGYTF. CDR3 bases: TGTGCCTGGGAGCTACAGGGTGCCCATGGCTACACCTTC.